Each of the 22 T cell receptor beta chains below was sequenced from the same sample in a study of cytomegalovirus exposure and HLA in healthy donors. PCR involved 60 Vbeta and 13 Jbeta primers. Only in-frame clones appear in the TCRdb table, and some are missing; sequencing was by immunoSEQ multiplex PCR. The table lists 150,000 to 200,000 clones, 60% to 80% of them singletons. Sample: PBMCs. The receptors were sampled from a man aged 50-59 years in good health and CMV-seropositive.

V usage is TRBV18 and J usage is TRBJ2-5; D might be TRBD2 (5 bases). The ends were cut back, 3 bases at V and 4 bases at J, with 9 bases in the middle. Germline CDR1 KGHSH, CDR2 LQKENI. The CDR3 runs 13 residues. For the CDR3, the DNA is TGTGCCAGCTCACCGGGGAGTGGAGAGACCCAGTACTTC. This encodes CASSPGSGETQYF.

The CDR3 spells CASSIGGGQETQYF. The DNA for the CDR3 is TGTGCCAGCAGCATCGGGGGGGGACAAGAGACCCAGTACTTC. J is TRBJ2-5 and V is TRBV13; 8 positions agree with TRBD2. The CDR3 length is 14 residues. J gave up 2 bases and V 5 bases, and 4 bases lay outside the gene matches. The germline V gene encodes CDR1 PRHDT and CDR2 FYEKMQ (reference sequence).

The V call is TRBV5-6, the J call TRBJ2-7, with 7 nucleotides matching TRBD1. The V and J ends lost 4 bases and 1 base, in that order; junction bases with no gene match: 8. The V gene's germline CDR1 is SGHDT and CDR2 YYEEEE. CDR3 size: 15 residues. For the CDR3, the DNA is TGTGCCAGCAGCACCGACAGGGTTTCTTCCTACGAGCAGTACTTC. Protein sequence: CASSTDRVSSYEQYF.

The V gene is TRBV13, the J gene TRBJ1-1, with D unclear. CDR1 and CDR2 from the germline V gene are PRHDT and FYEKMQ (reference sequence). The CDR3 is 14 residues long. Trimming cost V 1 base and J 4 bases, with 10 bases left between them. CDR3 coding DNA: TGTGCCAGCAGCTTAGTACTGAGGGCCACTGAAGCTTTCTTT. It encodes CASSLVLRATEAFF. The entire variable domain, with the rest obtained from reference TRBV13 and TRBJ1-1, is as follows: AAGVIQSPRHLIKEKRETATLKCYPIPRHDTVYWYQQGPGQDPQFLISFYEKMQSDKGSIPDRFSAQQFSDYHSELNMSSLELGDSALYFCASSLVLRATEAFFGQGTRLTVV.

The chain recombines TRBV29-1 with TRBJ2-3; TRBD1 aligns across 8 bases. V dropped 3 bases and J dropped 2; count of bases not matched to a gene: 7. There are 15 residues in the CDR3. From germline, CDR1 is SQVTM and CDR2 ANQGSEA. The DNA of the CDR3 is TGCAGCGTTGAGACAGGGGTCGAAGTCACAGATACGCAGTATTTT. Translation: CSVETGVEVTDTQYF.

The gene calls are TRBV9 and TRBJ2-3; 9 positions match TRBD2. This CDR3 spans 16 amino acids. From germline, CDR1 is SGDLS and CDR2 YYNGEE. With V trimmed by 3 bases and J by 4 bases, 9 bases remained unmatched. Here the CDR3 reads CASSAELAGGADTQYF. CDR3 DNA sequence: TGTGCCAGCAGCGCGGAACTAGCGGGCGGAGCAGATACGCAGTATTTT.

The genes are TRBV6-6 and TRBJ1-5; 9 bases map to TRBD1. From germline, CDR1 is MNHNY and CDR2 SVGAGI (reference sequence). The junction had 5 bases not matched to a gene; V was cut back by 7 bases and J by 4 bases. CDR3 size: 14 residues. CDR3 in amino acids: CASTRTGENQPQHF. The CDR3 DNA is TGTGCCAGCACCCGGACAGGGGAAAATCAGCCCCAGCATTTT.

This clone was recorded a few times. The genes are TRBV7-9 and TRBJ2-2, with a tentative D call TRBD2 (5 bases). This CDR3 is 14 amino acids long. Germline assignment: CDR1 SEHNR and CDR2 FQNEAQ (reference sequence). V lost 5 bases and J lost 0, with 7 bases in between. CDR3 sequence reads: CASSLEANTGELFF. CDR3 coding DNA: TGTGCCAGCAGCCTGGAGGCGAACACCGGGGAGCTGTTTTTT.

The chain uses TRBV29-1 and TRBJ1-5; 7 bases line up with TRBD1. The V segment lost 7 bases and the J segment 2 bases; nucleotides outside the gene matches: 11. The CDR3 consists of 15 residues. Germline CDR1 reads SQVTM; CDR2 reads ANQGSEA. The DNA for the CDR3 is TGCAGCGCCCAGGAGGGGGCCGCAGGCAATCAGCCCCAGCATTTT. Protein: CSAQEGAAGNQPQHF.

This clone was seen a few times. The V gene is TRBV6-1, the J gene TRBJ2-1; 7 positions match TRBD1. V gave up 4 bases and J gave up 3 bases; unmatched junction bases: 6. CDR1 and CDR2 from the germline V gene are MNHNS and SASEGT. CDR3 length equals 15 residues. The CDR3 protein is CASSVDRAYYNEQFF. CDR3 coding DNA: TGTGCCAGCAGTGTAGACAGGGCCTACTACAATGAGCAGTTCTTC.

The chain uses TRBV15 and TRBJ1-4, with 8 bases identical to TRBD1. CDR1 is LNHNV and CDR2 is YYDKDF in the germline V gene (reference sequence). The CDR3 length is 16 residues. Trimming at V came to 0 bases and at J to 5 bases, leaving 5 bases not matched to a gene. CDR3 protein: CATSRDRTGRNEKLFF. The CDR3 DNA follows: TGTGCCACCAGCAGAGACCGGACAGGGAGGAATGAAAAACTGTTTTTT.

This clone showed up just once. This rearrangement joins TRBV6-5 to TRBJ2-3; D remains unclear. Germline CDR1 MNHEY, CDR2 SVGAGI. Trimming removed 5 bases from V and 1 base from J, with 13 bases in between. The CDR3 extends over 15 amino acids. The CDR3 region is CASSRRRAGTDTQYF. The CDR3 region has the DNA TGTGCCAGCAGTAGACGGCGTGCGGGCACAGATACGCAGTATTTT.

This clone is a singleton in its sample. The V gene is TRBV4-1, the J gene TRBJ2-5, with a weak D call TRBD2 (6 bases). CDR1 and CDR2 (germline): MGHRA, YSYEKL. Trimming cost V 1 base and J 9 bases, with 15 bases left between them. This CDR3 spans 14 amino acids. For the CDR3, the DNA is TGCGCCAGCAGCCAAGGGTTGCGGGACCGAGCCCAGTACTTC. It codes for CASSQGLRDRAQYF.

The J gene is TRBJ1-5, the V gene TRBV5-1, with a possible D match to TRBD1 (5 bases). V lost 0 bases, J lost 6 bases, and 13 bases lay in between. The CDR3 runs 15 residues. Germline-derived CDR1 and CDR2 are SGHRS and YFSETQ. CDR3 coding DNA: TGCGCCAGCAGCTTGGCAGGGACGGAGGGTCAGCCCCAGCATTTT. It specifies CASSLAGTEGQPQHF.

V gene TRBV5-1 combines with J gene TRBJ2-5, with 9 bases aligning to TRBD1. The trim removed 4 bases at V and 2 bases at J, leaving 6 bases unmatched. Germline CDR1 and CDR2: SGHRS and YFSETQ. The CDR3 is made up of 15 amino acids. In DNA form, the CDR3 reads TGCGCCAGCAGCGTGGGGGGGACAGGGCAAGAGACCCAGTACTTC. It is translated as CASSVGGTGQETQYF.

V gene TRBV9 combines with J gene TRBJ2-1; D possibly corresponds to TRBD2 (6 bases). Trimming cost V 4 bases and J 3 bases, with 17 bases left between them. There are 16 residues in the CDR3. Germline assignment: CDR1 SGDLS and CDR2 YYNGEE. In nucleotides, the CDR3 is TGTGCCAGCAGCCCCCGGGACCTAGCGTACTACAATGAGCAGTTCTTC. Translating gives CASSPRDLAYYNEQFF.

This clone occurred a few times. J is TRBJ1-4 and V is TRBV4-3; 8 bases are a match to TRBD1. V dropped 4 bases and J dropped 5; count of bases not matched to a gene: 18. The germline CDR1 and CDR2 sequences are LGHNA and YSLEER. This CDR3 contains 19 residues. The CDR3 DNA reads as TGCGCCAGCAGCCCGCTAAAGACAGGGGAAGGAACCCGAAATGAAAAACTGTTTTTT. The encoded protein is CASSPLKTGEGTRNEKLFF.

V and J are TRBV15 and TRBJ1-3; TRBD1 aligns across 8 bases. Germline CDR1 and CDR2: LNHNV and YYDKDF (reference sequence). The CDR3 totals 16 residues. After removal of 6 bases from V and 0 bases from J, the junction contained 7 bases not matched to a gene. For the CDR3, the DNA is TGTGCCACCAGTCATTCGACAGGGGACTCTGGAAACACCATATATTTT. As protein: CATSHSTGDSGNTIYF.

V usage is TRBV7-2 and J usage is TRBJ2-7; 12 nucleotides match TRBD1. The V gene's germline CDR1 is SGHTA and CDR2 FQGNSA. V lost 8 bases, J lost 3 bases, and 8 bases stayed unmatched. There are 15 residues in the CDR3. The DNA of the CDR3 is TGTGCCAGCTCAAAAGGGACAGGGGGCCTCTACGAGCAGTACTTC. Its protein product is CASSKGTGGLYEQYF.

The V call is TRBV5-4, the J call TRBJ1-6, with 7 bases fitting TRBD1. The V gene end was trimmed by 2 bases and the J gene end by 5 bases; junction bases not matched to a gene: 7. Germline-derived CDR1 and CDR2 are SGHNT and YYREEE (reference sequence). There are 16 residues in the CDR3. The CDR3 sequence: CASSLKPGQNNSPLHF. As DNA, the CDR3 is TGTGCCAGCAGCTTAAAGCCGGGACAGAATAATTCACCCCTCCACTTT. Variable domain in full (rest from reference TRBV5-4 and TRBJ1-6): ETGVTQSPTHLIKTRGQQVTLRCSSQSGHNTVSWYQQALGQGPQFIFQYYREEENGRGNFPPRFSGLQFPNYSSELNVNALELDDSALYLCASSLKPGQNNSPLHFGNGTRLTVT.

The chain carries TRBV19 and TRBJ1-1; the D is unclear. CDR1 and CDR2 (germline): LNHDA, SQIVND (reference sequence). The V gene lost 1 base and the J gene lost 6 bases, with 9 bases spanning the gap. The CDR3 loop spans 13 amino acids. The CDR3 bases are TGTGCCAGTAGTATAGCCCGACAACCTGAAGCTTTCTTT. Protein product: CASSIARQPEAFF.

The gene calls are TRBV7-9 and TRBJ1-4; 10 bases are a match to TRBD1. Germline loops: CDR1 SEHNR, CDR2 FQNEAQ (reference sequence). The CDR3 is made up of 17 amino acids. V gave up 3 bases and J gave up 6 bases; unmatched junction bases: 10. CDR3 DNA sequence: TGTGCCAGCAGCTTTCCGGCTCCTGGGACAGGGGATGAAAAACTGTTTTTT. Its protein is CASSFPAPGTGDEKLFF.